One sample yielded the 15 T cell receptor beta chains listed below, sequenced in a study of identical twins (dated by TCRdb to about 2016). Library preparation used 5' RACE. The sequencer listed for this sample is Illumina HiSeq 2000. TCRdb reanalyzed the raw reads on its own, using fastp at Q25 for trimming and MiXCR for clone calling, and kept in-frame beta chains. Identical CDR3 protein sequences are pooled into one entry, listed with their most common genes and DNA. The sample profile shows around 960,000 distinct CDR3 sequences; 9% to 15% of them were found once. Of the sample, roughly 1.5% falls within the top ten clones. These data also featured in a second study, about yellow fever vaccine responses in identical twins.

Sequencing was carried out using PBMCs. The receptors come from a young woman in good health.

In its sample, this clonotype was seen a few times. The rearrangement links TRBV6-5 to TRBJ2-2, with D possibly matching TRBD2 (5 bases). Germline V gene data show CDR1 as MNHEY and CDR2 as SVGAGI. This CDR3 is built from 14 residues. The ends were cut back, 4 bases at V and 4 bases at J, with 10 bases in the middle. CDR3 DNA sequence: TGTGCCAGCAGTTTCGGGAAGGGCACCGGGGAGCTGTTTTTT. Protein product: CASSFGKGTGELFF.

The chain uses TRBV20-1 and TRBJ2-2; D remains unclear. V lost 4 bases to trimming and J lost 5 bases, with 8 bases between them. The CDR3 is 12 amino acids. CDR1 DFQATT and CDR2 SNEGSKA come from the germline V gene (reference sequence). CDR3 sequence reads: CSATLSTGELFF. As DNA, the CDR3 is TGCAGTGCTACACTGTCGACCGGGGAGCTGTTTTTT.

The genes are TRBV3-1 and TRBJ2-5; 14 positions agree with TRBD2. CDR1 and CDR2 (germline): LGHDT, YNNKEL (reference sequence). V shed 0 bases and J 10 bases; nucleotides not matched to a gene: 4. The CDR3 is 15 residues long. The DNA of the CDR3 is TGTGCCAGCAGCCAAGAAAGAGGACTAGCGGGGGGCCAGTACTTC. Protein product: CASSQERGLAGGQYF.

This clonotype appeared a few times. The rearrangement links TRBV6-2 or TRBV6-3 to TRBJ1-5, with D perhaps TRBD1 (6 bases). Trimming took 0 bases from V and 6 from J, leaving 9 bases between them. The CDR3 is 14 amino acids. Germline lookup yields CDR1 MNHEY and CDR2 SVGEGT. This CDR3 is CASSYSGGSQPQHF. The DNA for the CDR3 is TGTGCCAGCAGTTACTCGGGGGGCTCTCAGCCCCAGCATTTT.

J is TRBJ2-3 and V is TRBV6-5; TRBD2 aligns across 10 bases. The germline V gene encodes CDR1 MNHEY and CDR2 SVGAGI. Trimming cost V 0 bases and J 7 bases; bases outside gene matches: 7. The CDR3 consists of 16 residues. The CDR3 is CASSYSPLAGSNTQYF. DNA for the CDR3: TGTGCCAGCAGTTACTCCCCACTAGCGGGGTCCAATACGCAGTATTTT.

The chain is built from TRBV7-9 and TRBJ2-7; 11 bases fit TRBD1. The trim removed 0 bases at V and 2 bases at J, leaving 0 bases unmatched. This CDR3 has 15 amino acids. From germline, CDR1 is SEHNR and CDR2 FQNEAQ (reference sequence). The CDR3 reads CASSLAGQGAYEQYV. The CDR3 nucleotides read TGTGCCAGCAGCTTAGCGGGACAGGGGGCCTACGAGCAGTACGTC.

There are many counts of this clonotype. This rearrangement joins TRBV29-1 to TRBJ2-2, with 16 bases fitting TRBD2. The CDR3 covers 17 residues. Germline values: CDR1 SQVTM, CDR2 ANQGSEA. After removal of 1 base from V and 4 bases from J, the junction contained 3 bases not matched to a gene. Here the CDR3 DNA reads TGCAGCGTTGAAGGGGGACTAGCGGGAGGGGTCACCGGGGAGCTGTTTTTT. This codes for CSVEGGLAGGVTGELFF.

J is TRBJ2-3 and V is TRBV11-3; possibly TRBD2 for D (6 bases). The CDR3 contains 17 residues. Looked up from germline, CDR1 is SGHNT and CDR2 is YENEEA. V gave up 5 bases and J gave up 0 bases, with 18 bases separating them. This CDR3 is CASSTAGSLSSTDTQYF. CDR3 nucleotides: TGTGCCAGCAGCACCGCGGGAAGTCTCTCTAGCACAGATACGCAGTATTTT.

CDR3 loop: CASSEAGGWGNQPQHF. The CDR3 region has the DNA TGTGCCAGCAGTGAAGCGGGCGGGTGGGGCAATCAGCCCCAGCATTTT. The V gene is TRBV6-1, the J gene TRBJ1-5; no clear D. V gave up 0 bases and J gave up 2 bases, with 11 bases separating them. The CDR3 runs to 16 residues. Germline V gives CDR1 MNHNS, CDR2 SASEGT.

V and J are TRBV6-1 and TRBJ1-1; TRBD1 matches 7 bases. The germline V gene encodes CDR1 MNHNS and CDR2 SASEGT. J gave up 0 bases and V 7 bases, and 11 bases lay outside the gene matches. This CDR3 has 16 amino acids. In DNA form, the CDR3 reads TGTGCCAGCACTGGCAGGGGGTCTCGAATGAACACTGAAGCTTTCTTT. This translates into CASTGRGSRMNTEAFF.

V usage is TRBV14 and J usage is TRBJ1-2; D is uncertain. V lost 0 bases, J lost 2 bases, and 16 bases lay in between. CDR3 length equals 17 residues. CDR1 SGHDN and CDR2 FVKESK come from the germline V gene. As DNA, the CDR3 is TGTGCCAGCAGCCAAGAAGGCGGGAACGAACCAAACTATGGCTACACCTTC. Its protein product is CASSQEGGNEPNYGYTF.

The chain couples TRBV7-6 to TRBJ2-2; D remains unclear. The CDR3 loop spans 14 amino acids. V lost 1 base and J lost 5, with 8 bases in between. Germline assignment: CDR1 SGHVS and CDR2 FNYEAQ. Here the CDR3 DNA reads TGTGCCAGCAGCTTAGGACAAAAGACCGGGGAGCTGTTTTTT. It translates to CASSLGQKTGELFF.

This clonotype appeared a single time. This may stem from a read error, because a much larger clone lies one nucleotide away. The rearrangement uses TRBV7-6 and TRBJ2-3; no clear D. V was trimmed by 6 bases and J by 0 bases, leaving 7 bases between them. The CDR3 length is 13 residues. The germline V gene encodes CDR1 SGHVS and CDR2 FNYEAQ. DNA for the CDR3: TGTGCCAGCAGGAAGGCTAGCACAGATACGCAGTATTTT. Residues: CASRKASTDTQYF. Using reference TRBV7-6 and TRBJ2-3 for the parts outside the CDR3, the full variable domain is GAGVSQSPRYKVTKRGQDVALRCDPISGHVSLYWYRQALGQGPEFLTYFNYEAQQDKSGLPNDRFSAERPEGSISTLTIQRTEQRDSAMYRCASRKASTDTQYFGPGTRLTVL.

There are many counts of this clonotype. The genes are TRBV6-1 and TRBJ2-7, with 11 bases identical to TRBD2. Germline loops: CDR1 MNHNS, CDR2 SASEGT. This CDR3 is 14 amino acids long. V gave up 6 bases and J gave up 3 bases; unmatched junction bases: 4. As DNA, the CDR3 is TGTGCCAGCAGCCGTGGGACTAGCGGCTACGAGCAGTACGTC. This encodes CASSRGTSGYEQYV.

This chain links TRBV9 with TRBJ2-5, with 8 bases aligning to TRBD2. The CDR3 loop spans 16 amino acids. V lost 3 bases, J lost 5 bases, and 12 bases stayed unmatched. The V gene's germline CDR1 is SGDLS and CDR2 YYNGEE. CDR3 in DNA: TGTGCCAGCAGCGCCCAGGGAAGCGGGGGCCAGGAGACCCAGTACTTC. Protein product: CASSAQGSGGQETQYF.